This entry concerns a single T cell receptor beta chain. Assay used: immunoSEQ multiplex PCR; TCRdb lists only in-frame clones, some missing. The sample yields under 200,000 clones, around 85% seen once. This CDR3 comprises 17 residues. Germline CDR1 reads MGHRA; CDR2 reads YSYEKL. With 1 base removed from V and 1 base from J, the gap between germline ends came to 17 bases. These data are taken from a study of blood T cell repertoires in COVID-19. The TCR originated in a woman in her 70s with acute or convalescent COVID-19. The rearrangement links TRBV4-1 to TRBJ2-7; D is perhaps TRBD1 (6 bases). The sequenced sample consisted of peripheral blood. The CDR3 DNA is TGCGCCAGCAGCCAAGCTTGGGGACAAGGGTTATCCTACGAGCAGTACTTC. This sequence encodes CASSQAWGQGLSYEQYF.